The 12 T cell receptor beta chains in this list originate from one sample, sequenced in a study of OX40 agonist ivuxolimab in advanced cancers. The library was obtained by the immunoSEQ multiplex PCR assay. In TCRdb, the immuneACCESS table is reduced to in-frame sequences with V and J assigned. These tables do not hold every clone; where another copy was compared, an unresolved V gene accounts for under half, and the others remain unexplained. Recorded for this sample are tens of thousands of clones; approximately 85% of them occurred a single time. The ten largest clones add up to 2% to 3% of the sample. Sequences were derived from CD4+ or CD8+ T cells sorted from blood, sampled in a trial of the OX40 agonist ivuxolimab. The receptor source for this set is an adult with an advanced solid tumor such as melanoma, head and neck, liver or kidney cancer.

In its sample, this clone was seen a few times. V and J are TRBV19 and TRBJ1-5; D gene unclear. The CDR3 consists of 13 residues. Germline values: CDR1 LNHDA, CDR2 SQIVND (reference sequence). V lost 4 bases and J 7 bases, leaving 11 bases between the germline ends. The CDR3 DNA sequence: TGTGCCAGTAGTAGCCAGGCCGAGCAGCCCCAGCATTTT. Translated, it gives CASSSQAEQPQHF.

The chain carries TRBV7-6 and TRBJ2-3; tentative D call: TRBD2 (7 bases). The CDR3 runs to 15 residues. Trimming removed 3 bases from V and 2 bases from J, with 12 bases in between. Per the germline V gene, CDR1 is SGHVS and CDR2 is FNYEAQ. The CDR3: CASSFRGAYTDTQYF. The CDR3 DNA reads TGTGCCAGCAGCTTCCGGGGGGCATACACAGATACGCAGTATTTT.

This clone was detected only a few times. This chain links TRBV15 with TRBJ2-7; D is undetermined. The CDR3 runs 14 residues. The V end lost 3 bases, the J end lost 2 bases, and 11 bases lay between the germline ends. The germline V gene has CDR1 LNHNV and CDR2 YYDKDF (reference sequence). CDR3 protein: CATSRGSRAYEQYF. CDR3 nucleotides: TGTGCCACCAGCAGGGGGTCAAGGGCCTACGAGCAGTACTTC.

The sample holds a few counts of this clone. The gene calls are TRBV5-1 and TRBJ1-1, with D perhaps matching TRBD1 (6 bases). This CDR3 is built from 14 residues. Trimming took off 4 bases at V and 4 bases at J, with 14 bases between the two ends. Germline CDR1 reads SGHRS; CDR2 reads YFSETQ. The CDR3 sequence is CASSPLGAGTEAFF. CDR3 DNA sequence: TGCGCCAGCAGCCCCTTGGGGGCGGGCACTGAAGCTTTCTTT.

This chain connects TRBV10-3 to TRBJ1-2; 7 bases are shared with TRBD1. The CDR3 totals 13 residues. With V trimmed by 11 bases and J by 3 bases, 9 bases remained unmatched. Germline assignment: CDR1 ENHRY and CDR2 SYGVKD. The CDR3 DNA reads TGTGCCTCTCGACCAGGGGGGGACTATGGCTACACCTTC. This sequence encodes CASRPGGDYGYTF.

This clone was observed once. This rearrangement joins TRBV11-2 to TRBJ2-7; 14 bases match TRBD2. V lost 3 bases and J lost 0; bases outside the gene matches: 7. CDR1 and CDR2 from the germline V gene are SGHAT and FQNNGV. The CDR3 length is 18 residues. CDR3 in amino acids: CASSFGTSGGTISYEQYF. CDR3 in DNA: TGTGCCAGCAGCTTCGGGACTAGCGGGGGTACAATCTCCTACGAGCAGTACTTC. Combining the CDR3 with reference TRBV11-2 and TRBJ2-7 gives the whole variable domain EAGVAQSPRYKIIEKRQSVAFWCNPISGHATLYWYQQILGQGPKLLIQFQNNGVVDDSQLPKDRFSAERLKGVDSTLKIQPAKLEDSAVYLCASSFGTSGGTISYEQYFGPGTRLTVT.

V is TRBV7-2 and J is TRBJ2-4; 8 bases line up with TRBD1. Germline lookup yields CDR1 SGHTA and CDR2 FQGNSA. The CDR3 runs 15 residues. V dropped 1 base and J dropped 6; count of bases not matched to a gene: 5. The CDR3 is CASSLGTGWRNIQYF. The CDR3 nucleotides read TGTGCCAGCAGCTTAGGGACAGGGTGGAGAAACATTCAGTACTTC. Filled out from reference TRBV7-2 and TRBJ2-4, the complete variable domain reads GAGVSQSPSNKVTEKGKDVELRCDPISGHTALYWYRQSLGQGLEFLIYFQGNSAPDKSGLPSDRFSAERTGGSVSTLTIQRTQQEDSAVYLCASSLGTGWRNIQYFGAGTRLSVL.

This chain uses TRBV6-1 with TRBJ1-5, with D maybe TRBD1 (6 bases). Germline CDR1 MNHNS, CDR2 SASEGT. The CDR3 totals 17 residues. The V end lost 1 base, the J end lost 4 bases, and 17 bases lay between the germline ends. The CDR3 DNA follows: TGTGCCAGCAGTGAAGAAGGAGGGGGACGGGGAAATCAGCCCCAGCATTTT. Protein: CASSEEGGGRGNQPQHF.

The V call is TRBV30, the J call TRBJ2-3; no definite D call. The CDR3 spans 14 residues. The ends were cut back, 6 bases at V and 0 bases at J, with 13 bases in the middle. The V gene's germline CDR1 is GTSNPN and CDR2 SVGIG (reference sequence). For the CDR3, the DNA is TGTGCCTGCCCCGCCGGTCCTAGCACAGATACGCAGTATTTT. This encodes CACPAGPSTDTQYF.

The chain couples TRBV6-5 to TRBJ1-5; D gene uncertain. The germline CDR1 and CDR2 sequences are MNHEY and SVGAGI. V was shortened by 6 bases and J by 2 bases, with 8 bases between the two germline ends. The CDR3 sequence is 13 residues long. The CDR3 nucleotides read TGTGCCAGCAGCCCCAGGCGCAATCAGCCCCAGCATTTT. It translates to CASSPRRNQPQHF.

V usage is TRBV7-9 and J usage is TRBJ2-3; TRBD2 agrees at 10 bases. The CDR3 has 15 residues. After removal of 5 bases from V and 2 bases from J, the junction contained 4 bases not matched to a gene. Germline V gene data show CDR1 as SEHNR and CDR2 as FQNEAQ (reference sequence). In DNA, the CDR3 is TGTGCCAGCAGCCGTAGCGGGGGGTACACAGATACGCAGTATTTT. As protein: CASSRSGGYTDTQYF.

Only a few counts were recorded for this clone. V gene TRBV28 combines with J gene TRBJ1-2; D perhaps matches TRBD1 (6 bases). Germline CDR1 reads MDHEN; CDR2 reads SYDVKM. Trimming stripped 6 bases from V and 5 bases from J, with 10 bases between. The CDR3 length is 12 residues. CDR3 nucleotides: TGTGCCAGCAGGGAAGGGGGGTATGGCTACACCTTC. Translation gives CASREGGYGYTF.